The present entry profiles one T cell receptor beta chain with its context. No antigen is known for it. This sample is drawn from a study of cytomegalovirus exposure and HLA in healthy donors. Whole-study results and caveats: From TCR beta sequences, most subjects' HLA-A and HLA-B alleles were reportedly predicted accurately. What a later analysis reportedly showed was that an Asian-associated ancestry cluster had fewer N-insertions than the approximately 670-donor mean. Specific recognition of CMV antigens was confirmed in vitro for a few chains (all CMV-associated). Equally common other TCR beta chains were less clonally expanded than HLA-associated ones, a later analysis found.

PCR primers comprised 60 Vbeta and 13 Jbeta primers. The protocol was immunoSEQ multiplex PCR, while the TCRdb copy is restricted to in-frame clones and leaves out a portion. The sample includes around 93,000 clones, 75% to 85% of them seen just once. The CDR3 totals 14 residues. The junction had 8 bases not matched to a gene; V was cut back by 6 bases and J by 8 bases. CDR1 and CDR2 (germline): MNHEY, SMNVEV (reference sequence). This TCR was sampled from a man aged 25 to 40 in good health and CMV-seropositive. This sequence joins TRBV27 and TRBJ1-4, with TRBD1 matching 8 bases. What was sequenced was PBMCs. The CDR3 spells CASSRGQGNEKLFF. CDR3 sequence (DNA): TGTGCCAGCAGCCGCGGACAGGGCAACGAAAAACTGTTTTTT.